These 10 T cell receptor beta chains originate from one sample sequenced in a study of blood T cell repertoires in COVID-19. Sequenced by immunoSEQ multiplex PCR; TCRdb stores in-frame clones only, minus some. In the table there are 65,000 or so clones, roughly 90% of which are singletons. Sequences were obtained from peripheral blood. Source of these receptors: a man aged 60 to 75 with acute or convalescent COVID-19.

The J gene is TRBJ2-3, the V gene TRBV2, with D possibly TRBD1 on 6 matching bases. CDR1 SNHLY and CDR2 FYNNEI come from the germline V gene. Trimming cost V 2 bases and J 6 bases, with 6 bases left between them. The CDR3 has 12 residues. CDR3 in DNA: TGTGCCAGCAGTGAACAGGGGGATACGCAGTATTTT. It codes for CASSEQGDTQYF. Complete variable domain (other parts from reference TRBV2 and TRBJ2-3): EPEVTQTPSHQVTQMGQEVILRCVPISNHLYFYWYRQILGQKVEFLVSFYNNEISEKSEIFDDQFSVERPDGSNFTLKIRSTKLEDSAMYFCASSEQGDTQYFGPGTRLTVL.

This clone came up once. The gene calls are TRBV19 and TRBJ1-6; 8 bases are a match to TRBD1. The V gene's germline CDR1 is LNHDA and CDR2 SQIVND (reference sequence). V lost 2 bases, J lost 4 bases, and 7 bases stayed unmatched. The CDR3 totals 17 residues. For the CDR3, the DNA is TGTGCCAGTAGTATAAAATACCGGGACAGGTATAATTCACCCCTCCACTTT. It yields the protein CASSIKYRDRYNSPLHF.

The V call is TRBV3-1 (or the pseudogene TRBV3-2), the J call TRBJ1-5; D unresolved. CDR1 is LGHDT and CDR2 is YNNKEL in the germline V gene (reference sequence). Trimming left V 0 bases short and J 6 bases short, with 12 bases between. CDR3 length: 15 residues. The CDR3 is CASSQDGEGAQPQHF. Here the CDR3 DNA reads TGTGCCAGCAGCCAAGACGGGGAAGGAGCTCAGCCCCAGCATTTT.

The chain combines TRBV29-1 with TRBJ1-3; 8 bases align to TRBD1. The V gene's germline CDR1 is SQVTM and CDR2 ANQGSEA. V gave up 3 bases and J gave up 8 bases; unmatched junction bases: 3. The CDR3 totals 12 residues. The CDR3 DNA follows: TGCAGCGTTGAGACAGGGGTAGACACCATATATTTT. The encoded protein is CSVETGVDTIYF. Drawing the rest from reference TRBV29-1 and TRBJ1-3, the complete variable domain is SAVISQKPSRDICQRGTSLTIQCQVDSQVTMMFWYRQQPGQSLTLIATANQGSEATYESGFVIDKFPISRPNLTFSTLTVSNMSPEDSSIYLCSVETGVDTIYFGEGSWLTVV.

The chain is built from TRBV5-1 and TRBJ2-7; D gene uncertain. With 0 bases removed from V and 1 base from J, the gap between germline ends came to 5 bases. CDR1 is SGHRS and CDR2 is YFSETQ in the germline V gene. The CDR3 totals 13 residues. This CDR3 is CASSLAGSYEQYF. CDR3 DNA sequence: TGCGCCAGCAGCTTGGCAGGTTCCTACGAGCAGTACTTC.

The genes are TRBV18 and TRBJ2-3; D may be TRBD2 (5 bases). The germline gives CDR1 KGHSH, CDR2 LQKENI. The V and J ends lost 2 bases and 3 bases respectively, with 12 bases between them. This CDR3 has 15 amino acids. The CDR3 loop reads CASSPSGGITDTQYF. The DNA of the CDR3 is TGTGCCAGCTCACCAAGTGGAGGAATAACAGATACGCAGTATTTT.

This chain joins TRBV19 and TRBJ1-4; 8 nucleotides align to TRBD1. The CDR3 sequence is 19 residues long. Trimming removed 3 bases from V and 0 bases from J; junction bases left unmatched: 12. Germline-derived CDR1 and CDR2 are LNHDA and SQIVND (reference sequence). The CDR3 DNA follows: TGTGCCAGTAGTATGGCGAGACAGGGGTACTATGCAACTAATGAAAAACTGTTTTTT. This translates into CASSMARQGYYATNEKLFF.

V usage is TRBV6-1 and J usage is TRBJ1-5, with TRBD1 identical over 7 bases. Germline-derived CDR1 and CDR2 are MNHNS and SASEGT. The junction had 11 bases not matched to a gene; V was cut back by 1 base and J by 2 bases. The CDR3 contains 18 residues. CDR3 bases: TGTGCCAGCAGTGAAGACCCAACAGGGGAATGGGGCAATCAGCCCCAGCATTTT. It yields the protein CASSEDPTGEWGNQPQHF.

This clone was detected only once. The J gene is TRBJ1-6, the V gene TRBV6-5; 9 nucleotides align to TRBD1. Germline V gene data show CDR1 as MNHEY and CDR2 as SVGAGI. The J segment lost 8 bases and the V segment lost 10 bases, leaving 6 bases of the junction unmatched. The CDR3 consists of 13 residues. The CDR3 DNA sequence: TGTGCCACCACGGACAGGGGAGATTCACCCCTCCACTTT. Its translation: CATTDRGDSPLHF.

The chain links TRBV7-2 to TRBJ1-1; D not certain. Germline CDR1 SGHTA, CDR2 FQGNSA. The V gene lost 5 bases and the J gene lost 6 bases, with 16 bases spanning the gap. This CDR3 has 14 residues. The CDR3 here is CASSPFGGDPEAFF. Here the CDR3 DNA reads TGTGCCAGCAGCCCCTTTGGAGGCGATCCTGAAGCTTTCTTT.